This paragraph covers one T cell receptor (beta chain) sequence. The antigen is undetermined. This CDR3 has 15 residues. Trimming removed 0 bases from V and 7 bases from J; junction bases left unmatched: 7. Germline lookup yields CDR1 SGDLS and CDR2 YYNGEE. This sample was taken from a study of T cell responses to AZD1222 COVID-19 vaccine. Turning to the study itself: Timing groups of about 4 and about 12 weeks for second doses were pooled. Regarding the study as a whole: Nearly half of spike-specific TCRs reportedly target unmutated variant regions. No day 14 peak samples; only post-peak repertoires were characterized. Vaccine-related CD4 TCRs covered spike, predominating at 160-218 and 743-854.

Clones were read by immunoSEQ multiplex PCR, and TCRdb kept only the in-frame ones, dropping some. In the table there are more than 95,000 clones, 80% to 90% of which are singletons. The sequence was obtained from an adult in good health. V usage is TRBV9 and J usage is TRBJ2-1; TRBD2 aligns across 7 bases. The sequencing used peripheral blood, collected on day 0 of AZD1222 vaccination. The CDR3 reads CASSVVTLAANEQFF. The CDR3 DNA reads TGTGCCAGCAGCGTAGTAACGCTAGCGGCGAATGAGCAGTTCTTC.